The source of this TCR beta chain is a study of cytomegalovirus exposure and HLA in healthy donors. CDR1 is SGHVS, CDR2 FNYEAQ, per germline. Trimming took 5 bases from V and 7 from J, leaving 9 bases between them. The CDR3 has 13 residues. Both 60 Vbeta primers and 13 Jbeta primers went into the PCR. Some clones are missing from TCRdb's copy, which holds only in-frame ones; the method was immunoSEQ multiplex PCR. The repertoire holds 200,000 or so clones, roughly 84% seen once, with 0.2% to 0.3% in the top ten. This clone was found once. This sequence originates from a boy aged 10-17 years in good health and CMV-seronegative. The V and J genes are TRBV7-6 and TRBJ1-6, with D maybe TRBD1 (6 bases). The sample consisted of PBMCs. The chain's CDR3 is CASSTDRNSPLHF. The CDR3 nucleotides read TGTGCCAGCAGCACGGACAGAAATTCACCCCTCCACTTT.